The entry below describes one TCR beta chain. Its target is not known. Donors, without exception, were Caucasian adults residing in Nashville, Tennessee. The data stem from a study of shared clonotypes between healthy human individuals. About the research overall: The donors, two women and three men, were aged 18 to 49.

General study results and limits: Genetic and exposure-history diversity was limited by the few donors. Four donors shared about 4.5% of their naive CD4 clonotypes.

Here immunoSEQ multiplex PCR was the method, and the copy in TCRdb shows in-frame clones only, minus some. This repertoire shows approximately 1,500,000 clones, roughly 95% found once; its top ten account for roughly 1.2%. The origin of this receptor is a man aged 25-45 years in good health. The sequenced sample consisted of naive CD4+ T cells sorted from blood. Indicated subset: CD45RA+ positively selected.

For the CDR3, the DNA is TGTGCCAGCAGTGTACTAGCCAACACCGGGGAGCTGTTTTTT. It specifies CASSVLANTGELFF. V usage is TRBV2 and J usage is TRBJ2-2; D is perhaps TRBD2 (6 bases). The germline gives CDR1 SNHLY, CDR2 FYNNEI. V lost 4 bases to trimming and J lost 2 bases, with 8 bases between them. This CDR3 is 14 amino acids long.